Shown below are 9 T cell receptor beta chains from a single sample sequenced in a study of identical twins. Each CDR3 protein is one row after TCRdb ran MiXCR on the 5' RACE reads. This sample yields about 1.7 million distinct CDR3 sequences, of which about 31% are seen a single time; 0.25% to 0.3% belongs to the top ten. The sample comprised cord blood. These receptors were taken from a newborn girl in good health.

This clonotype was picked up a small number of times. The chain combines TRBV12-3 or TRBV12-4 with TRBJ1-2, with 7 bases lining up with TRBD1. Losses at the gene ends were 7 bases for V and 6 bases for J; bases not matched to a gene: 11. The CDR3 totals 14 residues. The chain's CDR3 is CASTVDRLVHGYTF. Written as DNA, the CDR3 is TGTGCCAGCACCGTGGACAGGTTGGTCCATGGCTACACCTTC.

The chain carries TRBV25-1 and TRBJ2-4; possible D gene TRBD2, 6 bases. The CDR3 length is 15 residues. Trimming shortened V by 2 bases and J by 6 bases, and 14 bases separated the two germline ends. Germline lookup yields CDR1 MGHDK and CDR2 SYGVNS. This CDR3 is CASSERERGGNIQYF. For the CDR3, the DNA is TGTGCCAGCAGTGAACGGGAGAGAGGAGGAAACATTCAGTACTTC.

The CDR3 region is CASRGPGQGSDGYTF. DNA for the CDR3: TGTGCCAGCAGAGGGCCGGGACAGGGGTCGGATGGCTACACCTTC. The chain has TRBV6-1 and TRBJ1-2; the match to TRBD1 covers 10 bases. Unmatched junction bases numbered 10, after V lost 6 bases and J lost 6 bases. Germline CDR1 reads MNHNS; CDR2 reads SASEGT. The CDR3 totals 15 residues.

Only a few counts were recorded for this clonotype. As DNA, the CDR3 is TGTGCCAGCAGTTTATGGGGACAGGGGAGAACAGATACGCAGTATTTT. Its protein is CASSLWGQGRTDTQYF. This chain links TRBV27 with TRBJ2-3, with TRBD1 matching over 10 bases. From germline, CDR1 is MNHEY and CDR2 SMNVEV (reference sequence). With V trimmed by 1 base and J by 3 bases, 4 bases remained unmatched. The CDR3 runs to 16 residues.

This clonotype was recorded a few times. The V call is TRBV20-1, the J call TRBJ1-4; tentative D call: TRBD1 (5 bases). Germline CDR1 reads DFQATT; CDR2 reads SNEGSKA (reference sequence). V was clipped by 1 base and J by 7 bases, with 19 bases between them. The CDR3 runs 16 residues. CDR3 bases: TGCAGTGCTAGAGGAACCAGGGCGGCTGGGGCTGAAAAACTGTTTTTT. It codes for CSARGTRAAGAEKLFF.

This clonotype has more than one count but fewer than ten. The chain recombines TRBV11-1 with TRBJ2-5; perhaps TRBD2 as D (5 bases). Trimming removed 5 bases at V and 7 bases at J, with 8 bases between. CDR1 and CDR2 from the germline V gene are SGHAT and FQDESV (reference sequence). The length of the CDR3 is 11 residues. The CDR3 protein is CASSKEGTQYF. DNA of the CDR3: TGTGCCAGCAGCAAAGAGGGGACCCAGTACTTC.

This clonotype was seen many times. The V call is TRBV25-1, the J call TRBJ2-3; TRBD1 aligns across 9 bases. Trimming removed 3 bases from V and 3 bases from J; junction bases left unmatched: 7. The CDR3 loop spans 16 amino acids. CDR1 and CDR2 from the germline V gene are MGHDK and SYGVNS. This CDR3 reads CASSDWGTGRTDTQYF. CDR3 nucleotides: TGTGCCAGCAGTGATTGGGGGACAGGGAGGACAGATACGCAGTATTTT.

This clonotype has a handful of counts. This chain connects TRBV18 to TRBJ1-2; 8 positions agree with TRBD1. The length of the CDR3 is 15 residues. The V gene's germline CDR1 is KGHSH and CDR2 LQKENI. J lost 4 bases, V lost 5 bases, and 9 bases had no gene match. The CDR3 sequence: CASSTDRGPAYGYTF. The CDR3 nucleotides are TGTGCCAGCTCAACAGACAGGGGACCCGCCTATGGCTACACCTTC.

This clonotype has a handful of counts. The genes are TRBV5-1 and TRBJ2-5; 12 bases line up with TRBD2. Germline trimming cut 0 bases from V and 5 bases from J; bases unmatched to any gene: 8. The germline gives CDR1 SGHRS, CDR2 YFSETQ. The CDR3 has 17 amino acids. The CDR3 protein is CASSLALTSGRRETQYF. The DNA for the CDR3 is TGCGCCAGCAGCTTGGCCTTGACTAGCGGGAGAAGGGAGACCCAGTACTTC. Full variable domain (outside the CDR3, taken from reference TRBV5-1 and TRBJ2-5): KAGVTQTPRYLIKTRGQQVTLSCSPISGHRSVSWYQQTPGQGLQFLFEYFSETQRNKGNFPGRFSGRQFSNSRSEMNVSTLELGDSALYLCASSLALTSGRRETQYFGPGTRLLVL.